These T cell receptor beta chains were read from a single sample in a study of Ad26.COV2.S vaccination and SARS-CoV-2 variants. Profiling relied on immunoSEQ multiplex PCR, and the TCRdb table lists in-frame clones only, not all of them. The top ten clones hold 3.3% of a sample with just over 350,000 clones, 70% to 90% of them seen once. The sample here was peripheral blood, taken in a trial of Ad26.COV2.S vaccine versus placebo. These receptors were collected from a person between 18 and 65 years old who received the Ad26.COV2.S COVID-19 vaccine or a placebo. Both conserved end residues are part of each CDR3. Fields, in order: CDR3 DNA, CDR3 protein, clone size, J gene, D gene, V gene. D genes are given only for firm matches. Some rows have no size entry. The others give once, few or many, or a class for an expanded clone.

cdr3_nt: TGTGCCAGCAGTTACGCCCTCGTGGGATTGGGTTCACCCCTCCACTTT; cdr3_aa: CASSYALVGLGSPLHF; clone_size: few; j_call: TRBJ1-6; d_call: -; v_call: TRBV6-5
cdr3_nt: TGTGCCAGCAGCTTGACAGGGTGGACTGAAGCTTTCTTT; cdr3_aa: CASSLTGWTEAFF; clone_size: -; j_call: TRBJ1-1; d_call: TRBD1; v_call: TRBV11-3
cdr3_nt: TGTGCCATCAGTGAGAGGCCTAGTCATGAGCAGTTCTTC; cdr3_aa: CAISERPSHEQFF; clone_size: -; j_call: TRBJ2-1; d_call: -; v_call: TRBV10-3
cdr3_nt: TGTGCCATCAGGGACTTTCAGCACTACGAGCAGTACTTC; cdr3_aa: CAIRDFQHYEQYF; clone_size: -; j_call: TRBJ2-7; d_call: -; v_call: TRBV10-3
cdr3_nt: TGTGCCAGCGCGCCAGGACAAGAGACCCAGTACTTC; cdr3_aa: CASAPGQETQYF; clone_size: once; j_call: TRBJ2-5; d_call: -; v_call: TRBV6-5
cdr3_nt: TGTGCCAGCACCGGGGTGAGGACCTACGAGCAGTACTTC; cdr3_aa: CASTGVRTYEQYF; clone_size: few; j_call: TRBJ2-7; d_call: -; v_call: TRBV7-9
cdr3_nt: TGTGCCAGCTCACTTACGGGGGTTCAAGAGACCCAGTACTTC; cdr3_aa: CASSLTGVQETQYF; clone_size: -; j_call: TRBJ2-5; d_call: -; v_call: TRBV18
cdr3_nt: -; cdr3_aa: CASINFGNEQFF; clone_size: -; j_call: TRBJ2-1; d_call: -; v_call: TRBV6-5
cdr3_nt: TGCAGCGTTTGGCGGGAAAGTGAGCAGTTCTTC; cdr3_aa: CSVWRESEQFF; clone_size: -; j_call: TRBJ2-1; d_call: -; v_call: TRBV29-1
cdr3_nt: TGTGCCAGCAGTTCCCCCGGGACTTCATACAATGAGCAGTTCTTC; cdr3_aa: CASSSPGTSYNEQFF; clone_size: -; j_call: TRBJ2-1; d_call: -; v_call: TRBV6-2/TRBV6-3
cdr3_nt: TGTGCCAGTAGTATCGCTCTGACTAGCGGGAGTCCCTACGAGCAGTACTTC; cdr3_aa: CASSIALTSGSPYEQYF; clone_size: -; j_call: TRBJ2-7; d_call: TRBD2; v_call: TRBV19
cdr3_nt: TGTGCCAGCAGGACCACAGTATCCTACGAGCAGTACTTC; cdr3_aa: CASRTTVSYEQYF; clone_size: -; j_call: TRBJ2-7; d_call: -; v_call: TRBV6-6
cdr3_nt: TGTGCCAGCCAAAGCGGCGGGTACAATGAGCAGTTCTTC; cdr3_aa: CASQSGGYNEQFF; clone_size: -; j_call: TRBJ2-1; d_call: -; v_call: TRBV27
cdr3_nt: TGTGCCAGCAGCTTAGTGGGTGGGAACACTGAAGCTTTCTTT; cdr3_aa: CASSLVGGNTEAFF; clone_size: few; j_call: TRBJ1-1; d_call: -; v_call: TRBV7-2
cdr3_nt: TGTGCCAGCAGCTTTGGGGGGTCGGGTGAGCAGTACTTC; cdr3_aa: CASSFGGSGEQYF; clone_size: -; j_call: TRBJ2-7; d_call: -; v_call: TRBV7-9
cdr3_nt: TGTGCCAGCTCCCACGAACGGAAGAGCTCCTACGAGCAGTACTTC; cdr3_aa: CASSHERKSSYEQYF; clone_size: few; j_call: TRBJ2-7; d_call: -; v_call: TRBV2
cdr3_nt: TGTGCCAGCAAGGCGAGAACCGGGGAGCTGTTTTTT; cdr3_aa: CASKARTGELFF; clone_size: -; j_call: TRBJ2-2; d_call: -; v_call: TRBV7-2
cdr3_nt: TGTGCCAGCAAGGGGGGATTCTCCTACGAGCAGTACTTC; cdr3_aa: CASKGGFSYEQYF; clone_size: -; j_call: TRBJ2-7; d_call: -; v_call: TRBV27
cdr3_nt: TGTGCCAGCAGTTTAAAGGGGAACACTGAAGCTTTCTTT; cdr3_aa: CASSLKGNTEAFF; clone_size: -; j_call: TRBJ1-1; d_call: -; v_call: TRBV28
cdr3_nt: TGTGCCAGCAGTCTAACCGGGACGGGAGGGGAGCAGTACTTC; cdr3_aa: CASSLTGTGGEQYF; clone_size: -; j_call: TRBJ2-7; d_call: TRBD2; v_call: TRBV6-5
cdr3_nt: TGTGCCAGCAGCCATCGAACACCAACTAATGAAAAACTGTTTTTT; cdr3_aa: CASSHRTPTNEKLFF; clone_size: few; j_call: TRBJ1-4; d_call: -; v_call: TRBV7-2
cdr3_nt: TGCGCCAGCAGCTTGACAGGGGGCAATGAAAAACTGTTTTTT; cdr3_aa: CASSLTGGNEKLFF; clone_size: many; j_call: TRBJ1-4; d_call: TRBD1; v_call: TRBV5-1
cdr3_nt: TGTGCCAGCAGTTCCTCCGGGACTAGCGGGAGGACCGACTCCTACGAGCAGTACTTC; cdr3_aa: CASSSSGTSGRTDSYEQYF; clone_size: -; j_call: TRBJ2-7; d_call: TRBD2; v_call: TRBV27
cdr3_nt: TGCGCCAGCAGCTTACTGACAGGGGCAATTGGCGGAAACACCATATATTTT; cdr3_aa: CASSLLTGAIGGNTIYF; clone_size: once; j_call: TRBJ1-3; d_call: TRBD1; v_call: TRBV5-1
cdr3_nt: TGCGCCAGCAGCCAAGATCTTCGACAGGGGGATGAAAAACTGTTTTTT; cdr3_aa: CASSQDLRQGDEKLFF; clone_size: -; j_call: TRBJ1-4; d_call: TRBD1; v_call: TRBV4-3
cdr3_nt: TGTGCCAGCAGCTTGGACGAGCTGGGGAACAATCAGCCCCAGCATTTT; cdr3_aa: CASSLDELGNNQPQHF; clone_size: -; j_call: TRBJ1-5; d_call: -; v_call: TRBV5-5
cdr3_nt: TGTGCCAGCAGTTACGGGACAGGGGGCGCCAGGTACACTGAAGCTTTCTTT; cdr3_aa: CASSYGTGGARYTEAFF; clone_size: -; j_call: TRBJ1-1; d_call: TRBD1; v_call: TRBV6-2/TRBV6-3
cdr3_nt: TGTGCCAGCGCTATGATCTCTGTCTCGTACTTC; cdr3_aa: CASAMISVSYF; clone_size: -; j_call: TRBJ2-7; d_call: -; v_call: TRBV2
cdr3_nt: TGCAGCGTTTCGACAGGGTTTATTGAGCAGTACTTC; cdr3_aa: CSVSTGFIEQYF; clone_size: -; j_call: TRBJ2-7; d_call: TRBD1; v_call: TRBV29-1